The clone carrying this TCR beta chain was detected a few times. Its antigen remains unidentified. The source of the sample is a study of primary melanoma T cells and metastatic recurrence. Whole-study findings and limits: Independent of thickness, ulceration, mitotic rate and age, T-cell fraction reportedly predicted outcome. Adding T-cell fraction to thickness reportedly best improved survival prediction. Regardless of ulceration, mitotic rate or nodal disease, >20% T-cell fraction appeared protective.

Sequencing used immunoSEQ multiplex PCR; TCRdb keeps in-frame clones, though not all of them. This table holds 1,500 to 2,000 clones, around 80% found once. Primary melanoma in these patients was surgically resected but could recur metastatically. The sequenced material came from melanoma tumor tissue. This TCR was recovered from a human donor with melanoma.

This chain's CDR3 is CASSLSADWRNTEAFF. The CDR3 bases are TGTGCCAGCAGCTTGAGTGCCGATTGGAGGAACACTGAAGCTTTCTTT. The chain uses TRBV11-3 and TRBJ1-1, with D unclear. The germline CDR1 and CDR2 sequences are SGHNT and YENEEA. Trimming cost V 3 bases and J 1 base, with 15 bases left between them. The CDR3 contains 16 residues.